This T cell receptor (beta chain) was identified in a study of blood T cell repertoires in COVID-19. Study information: The United States, Italy and Spain provided the acute and convalescent COVID-19 samples.

Seattle patients were enrolled during active infection and followed longitudinally. In the original workflow: Estimation of nucleated cell counts relied on the amplification of reference gene primers. Method: immunoSEQ multiplex PCR; TCRdb's copy keeps in-frame clones and lacks some. Clonal size and the V and J genes are those of that table, whereas D and trimming came from the DNA. This sample has 150,000 to 180,000 clones, with 70% to 85% found just once. From germline, CDR1 is SNHLY and CDR2 FYNNEI. The CDR3 covers 14 residues. Trimming took off 3 bases at V and 7 bases at J, with 13 bases between the two ends.

This sequence originates from a man aged 55 to 69 with COVID-19, enrolled during active disease. Sample: peripheral blood. The J gene is TRBJ1-3, the V gene TRBV2, with D tentatively TRBD1 (6 bases). The CDR3 DNA is TGTGCCAGCAGTGACCAGGGGACCTGGAACACCATATATTTT. Its protein product is CASSDQGTWNTIYF.